The following is a T cell receptor beta chain sequence with its context. As handled by the study authors: It was from reference gene primer amplification that nucleated cell counts were estimated. TCRdb keeps only in-frame clones here, not all; method: immunoSEQ multiplex PCR. That table is the source of V, J and clone size, and D and trimming were worked out from the DNA. Of 390,000 or so clones listed, 90% are singletons. Germline values: CDR1 SGHTA, CDR2 FQGNSA. After removal of 5 bases from V and 4 bases from J, the junction contained 5 bases not matched to a gene. This CDR3 has 16 amino acids. The data derive from a study of blood T cell repertoires in COVID-19. Whole-study context: The study drew acute and convalescent COVID-19 samples from the United States, Italy and Spain. PBMCs, B-cell-depleted T cells, or T cells were the source of the cDNA or gDNA that made up the material.

Sequencing input: peripheral blood. This sequence was found in a man younger than 35 with active or convalescent COVID-19. The chain carries TRBV7-2 and TRBJ2-1; 13 bases map to TRBD2. CDR3 loop: CASSTGTSGMYNEQFF. The DNA for the CDR3 is TGTGCCAGCAGCACAGGGACTAGCGGGATGTACAATGAGCAGTTCTTC. The entire variable domain, with the rest obtained from reference TRBV7-2 and TRBJ2-1, is as follows: GAGVSQSPSNKVTEKGKDVELRCDPISGHTALYWYRQSLGQGLEFLIYFQGNSAPDKSGLPSDRFSAERTGGSVSTLTIQRTQQEDSAVYLCASSTGTSGMYNEQFFGPGTRLTVL.